Each of the 14 T cell receptor beta chains below was sequenced from the same sample in a study of Graves' ophthalmopathy and Graves' hyperthyroidism. RNA served as the template for amplifying TCR beta CDR3 regions. RT-PCR with HTBI primers came first, then second-round multiplex PCR. TCRdb passed the multiplex PCR reads through MiXCR, listing each CDR3 protein once. This table has some 160,000 distinct CDR3 sequences, around 40% appearing once. The sample taken for sequencing was peripheral blood. These receptors came from a man aged 25 to 40 with Graves' ophthalmopathy.

This clonotype has a count of ten or more. The rearrangement joins TRBV11-2 to TRBJ2-2, with D unclear. This CDR3 has 13 residues. The germline V and J ends were trimmed by 2 bases and 6 bases, with 7 bases remaining between them. Germline CDR1 is SGHAT and CDR2 is FQNNGV. The CDR3 here is CASSLRAAGELFF. In DNA form, the CDR3 reads TGTGCCAGCAGCTTACGGGCAGCCGGGGAGCTGTTTTTT.

This chain connects TRBV27 to TRBJ2-5, with a tentative D call TRBD1 (5 bases). The CDR3 covers 16 residues. Germline V gene sequence: CDR1 MNHEY, CDR2 SMNVEV (reference sequence). V dropped 2 bases and J dropped 5 bases, with 18 bases sitting between them. In nucleotides, the CDR3 is TGTGCCAGCAGTTTAAACCCCAGGGTGAGACGGGAGACCCAGTACTTC. As protein: CASSLNPRVRRETQYF.

This clonotype was counted only a few times. The rearrangement links TRBV6-1 to TRBJ1-2; D might be TRBD1 (6 bases). Germline lookup yields CDR1 MNHNS and CDR2 SASEGT. The CDR3 is made up of 16 amino acids. Trimming stripped 6 bases from V and 3 bases from J, with 20 bases between. The CDR3 region has the DNA TGTGCCAGCAGACAAAGGGGGGGAGCTGCGTACTATGGCTACACCTTC. Amino acids: CASRQRGGAAYYGYTF.

The sample holds many counts of this clonotype. V and J are TRBV5-1 and TRBJ1-2; TRBD1 is a possible D gene (5 bases). Germline assignment: CDR1 SGHRS and CDR2 YFSETQ. CDR3 length: 14 amino acids. Trimming stripped 0 bases from V and 5 bases from J, with 11 bases between. CDR3 protein: CASSLVAGGYGYTF. CDR3 in DNA: TGCGCCAGCAGCTTGGTAGCGGGGGGGTATGGCTACACCTTC.

The gene calls are TRBV6-1 and TRBJ2-7, with 13 bases that match TRBD2. There are 15 residues in the CDR3. The V and J ends lost 7 bases and 3 bases, in that order; junction bases with no gene match: 6. Germline V gene data show CDR1 as MNHNS and CDR2 as SASEGT. DNA for the CDR3: TGTGCCAGCACTGACGGGACTAGCGGGGTCTACGAGCAGTACTTC. It is translated as CASTDGTSGVYEQYF.

This chain links TRBV7-9 with TRBJ2-7; D uncertain. The germline CDR1 and CDR2 sequences are SEHNR and FQNEAQ (reference sequence). The germline V and J ends were trimmed by 0 bases and 6 bases, with 9 bases remaining between them. The CDR3 loop spans 13 amino acids. In DNA form, the CDR3 reads TGTGCCAGCAGCTTAGCGCTCCTGGGCGAGCAGTACTTC. Residues: CASSLALLGEQYF. Drawing the rest from reference TRBV7-9 and TRBJ2-7, the complete variable domain is DTGVSQNPRHKITKRGQNVTFRCDPISEHNRLYWYRQTLGQGPEFLTYFQNEAQLEKSRLLSDRFSAERPKGSFSTLEIQRTEQGDSAMYLCASSLALLGEQYFGPGTRLTVT.

There are many counts of this clonotype. The chain is built from TRBV11-1 and TRBJ1-5; D call uncertain. Trimming shortened V by 3 bases and J by 0 bases, and 3 bases separated the two germline ends. The CDR3 runs 13 residues. CDR1 is SGHAT, CDR2 FQDESV, per germline (reference sequence). The CDR3: CASSFNSNQPQHF. CDR3 DNA: TGTGCCAGCAGCTTCAATAGCAATCAGCCCCAGCATTTT. Full variable domain (rest looked up from reference TRBV11-1 and TRBJ1-5): EAEVAQSPRYKITEKSQAVAFWCDPISGHATLYWYRQILGQGPELLVQFQDESVVDDSQLPKDRFSAERLKGVDSTLKIQPAELGDSAMYLCASSFNSNQPQHFGDGTRLSIL.

This clonotype was seen many times. The rearrangement uses TRBV6-4 and TRBJ2-2; perhaps TRBD2 as D (6 bases). Looked up from germline, CDR1 is MRHNA and CDR2 is SNTAGT. The CDR3 loop spans 17 amino acids. Deletions cut 6 bases from V and 2 bases from J, with 19 bases between. CDR3 bases: TGTGCCAGCAGGCCCCCCAGGGCTAGCGAAAACACCGGGGAGCTGTTTTTT. Encoded protein: CASRPPRASENTGELFF.

This clonotype was observed many times. This chain links TRBV28 with TRBJ1-6, with D unclear. Germline values: CDR1 MDHEN, CDR2 SYDVKM. The V end lost 7 bases, the J end lost 7 bases, and 26 bases lay between the germline ends. The CDR3 is 18 residues long. The CDR3 nucleotides are TGTGCCAGCACTGGCGAAACCCATACCTCCGATTCGAATTCACCCCTCCACTTT. Its protein is CASTGETHTSDSNSPLHF.

CDR3 in amino acids: CASSLRGDRGRRQPQHF. CDR3 coding DNA: TGTGCCAGCAGTTTAAGGGGGGACAGGGGGCGACGACAGCCCCAGCATTTT. V is TRBV28 and J is TRBJ1-5; 12 nucleotides align to TRBD1. The germline gives CDR1 MDHEN, CDR2 SYDVKM. Trimming took 2 bases from V and 7 from J; bases not matched to a gene: 9. The CDR3 is 17 residues long.

This clonotype was recorded at least ten times. Sequence at one end of the junction differs from germline and may be a read error. V is TRBV7-7 and J is TRBJ2-5; the D gene is possibly TRBD1 (6 bases). CDR1 is SSHAT, CDR2 FNYEAQ, per germline (reference sequence). CDR3 length: 16 amino acids. Here the CDR3 reads CASSLAWTANPGAQYF. CDR3 coding DNA: TGTGCTAGCAGCTTAGCGTGGACAGCTAACCCCGGGGCCCAGTACTTC.

This rearrangement joins TRBV6-5 to TRBJ1-6; 7 positions match TRBD1. The CDR3 consists of 14 residues. The germline gives CDR1 MNHEY, CDR2 SVGAGI. The junction had 5 bases not matched to a gene; V was cut back by 4 bases and J by 8 bases. The DNA of the CDR3 is TGTGCCAGCAGTTTTTCAGGGGGGGATTCACCCCTCCACTTT. This codes for CASSFSGGDSPLHF.

In its sample, this clonotype was seen many times. The chain employs TRBV6-2 or TRBV6-3 and TRBJ1-1; perhaps TRBD1 as D (5 bases). In germline, CDR1 is MNHEY, CDR2 SVGEGT. Trimming left V 4 bases short and J 4 bases short, with 16 bases between. This CDR3 is built from 15 residues. The chain's CDR3 is CASSFSGTQSTEAFF. CDR3 in DNA: TGTGCCAGCAGTTTCTCCGGGACCCAGTCCACTGAAGCTTTCTTT.

This clonotype was recorded at least ten times. The gene calls are TRBV4-2 and TRBJ2-7; 8 bases are a match to TRBD2. V trimming: 4 bases; J trimming: 7 bases; junction bases outside the gene matches: 12. Germline CDR1 reads LGHNA; CDR2 reads YNFKEQ. CDR3 length: 15 residues. This CDR3 reads CASSLGTSEVGEQYF. The CDR3 coding sequence is TGTGCCAGCAGCCTGGGGACTAGTGAGGTAGGGGAGCAGTACTTC.